A single sample gave rise to the 29 T cell receptor beta chains below, sequenced in a study of T cells expressing NK-cell markers. TCRdb re-analyzed the 5' RACE reads; it lists each CDR3 protein once, without DNA. The sample has about 260,000 distinct CDR3 sequences, and its top ten clones hold 3.5% to 5%. Sample: blood T cells: a sorted CD56 or NKG2C T cell subset, CD4+ or CD8+ T cells, or bulk PBMC T cells (not recorded which). These receptors were collected from a woman between 18 and 69 years old in good health.

The genes are TRBV6-1 and TRBJ2-1; lacking DNA, the TRBD2 call made by TCRdb goes unchecked. The CDR3 runs 15 residues. CDR1 is MNHNS and CDR2 is SASEGT in the germline V gene. CDR3 sequence: CASFSVGLGDNEQFF.

V gene TRBV20-1 combines with J gene TRBJ1-1; without DNA, the TCRdb call of TRBD1 cannot be checked. CDR1 DFQATT and CDR2 SNEGSKA come from the germline V gene (reference sequence). The CDR3 has 15 residues. This chain's CDR3 is CSAREVNRPNTEAFF.

The CDR3 reads CATLRTGDLGTEAFF. The rearrangement uses TRBV6-1 and TRBJ1-1; TCRdb outputs TRBD1, but without DNA this stays unchecked. Germline values: CDR1 MNHNS, CDR2 SASEGT. This CDR3 has 15 amino acids.

The J gene is TRBJ2-1, the V gene TRBV4-3; checking the TCRdb D call of TRBD1 is not possible without DNA. This CDR3 contains 16 residues. The germline V gene has CDR1 LGHNA and CDR2 YSLEER. CDR3: CASSQDEGQIYNEQFF.

The chain is built from TRBV7-2 and TRBJ2-7. The CDR3 runs 12 residues. The germline V gene has CDR1 SGHTA and CDR2 FQGNSA. CDR3: CASSQLSYEQYF.

The rearrangement links TRBV5-4 to TRBJ2-5; TCRdb indicates TRBD2, and absent DNA this call remains unverified. Germline CDR1 and CDR2: SGHNT and YYREEE (reference sequence). The CDR3 sequence is 17 residues long. The CDR3 here is CASSRGTSGRVLETQYF.

The chain has TRBV3-1 and TRBJ2-2; lacking DNA, the TRBD2 call made by TCRdb goes unchecked. This CDR3 region has 20 residues. Germline CDR1 is LGHDT and CDR2 is YNNKEL (reference sequence). The chain's CDR3 is CASSQEEVGLAVRNTGELFF.

The chain carries TRBV29-1 and TRBJ2-7; TCRdb reports TRBD2, a call that lacks DNA to check it against. The CDR3 is 15 residues long. CDR1 and CDR2 (germline): SQVTM, ANQGSEA. CDR3 in amino acids: CSVRGSGSLWNEQYF.

The V and J genes are TRBV28 and TRBJ2-7; absent DNA, TCRdb's TRBD1 call cannot be checked. Germline V gives CDR1 MDHEN, CDR2 SYDVKM. The CDR3 contains 16 residues. The chain's CDR3 is CASSLQLTGAQYEQYF.

The chain has TRBV11-2 and TRBJ2-3; checking the TCRdb D call of TRBD2 is not possible without DNA. The CDR3 is 18 residues long. Germline V lookup: CDR1 SGHAT, CDR2 FQNNGV. CDR3 loop: CASSEKTSGGAPRSTQYF.

The rearrangement joins TRBV3-1 to TRBJ2-7; TCRdb designates TRBD2, a call that cannot be tested without DNA. The CDR3 spans 13 residues. Germline V lookup: CDR1 LGHDT, CDR2 YNNKEL (reference sequence). This chain's CDR3 is CASGLAGAYEQYF.

The chain couples TRBV7-9 to TRBJ2-7. This CDR3 is 14 amino acids long. Germline V gene lookup returns CDR1 SEHNR and CDR2 FQNEAQ (reference sequence). This CDR3 reads CASSPTNKPYEQYF.

The gene calls are TRBV5-6 and TRBJ2-7; there is no DNA to check the TCRdb D call of TRBD1. Germline CDR1 reads SGHDT; CDR2 reads YYEEEE. The CDR3 extends over 17 amino acids. The CDR3 reads CASSPRLGRGIVYEQYF.

V is TRBV3-1 and J is TRBJ2-7; the D gene TCRdb calls, TRBD1, cannot be checked with no DNA. Per germline, CDR1 LGHDT and CDR2 YNNKEL (reference sequence). This CDR3 has 18 residues. The CDR3 spells CASSQYRKRGQGAYEQYF.

The rearrangement links TRBV7-3 to TRBJ2-3; TCRdb lists TRBD1, though no DNA is available to test this call. This CDR3 has 16 amino acids. From germline, CDR1 is SGHTA and CDR2 FQGTGA. The CDR3: CASSLRGVSSTDTQYF.

The CDR3 protein is CASSLDDTQYF. The rearrangement joins TRBV5-4 to TRBJ2-3. Germline CDR1 and CDR2: SGHNT and YYREEE (reference sequence). The CDR3 covers 11 residues.

This CDR3 reads CAISELQETQYF. This rearrangement joins TRBV10-3 to TRBJ2-5. Germline CDR1 is ENHRY and CDR2 is SYGVKD. The CDR3 is 12 residues long.

The chain couples TRBV30 to TRBJ2-5; the D gene TCRdb calls, TRBD2, cannot be checked with no DNA. CDR3 size: 13 residues. Germline loops: CDR1 GTSNPN, CDR2 SVGIG (reference sequence). This CDR3 is CAWTLWRGETQYF.

The chain joins TRBV12-3 or TRBV12-4 to TRBJ2-1. The CDR3 length is 14 residues. CDR3 in amino acids: CASSLHWLNNEQFF.

This chain connects TRBV29-1 to TRBJ2-3; the TRBD1 assignment by TCRdb is unverifiable without DNA. CDR1 and CDR2 from the germline V gene are SQVTM and ANQGSEA. The CDR3 length is 12 residues. The CDR3 sequence: CSVRTGADTQYF.

This chain uses TRBV7-2 with TRBJ2-1; TCRdb's D call of TRBD2 is untestable without DNA. Germline V gene sequence: CDR1 SGHTA, CDR2 FQGNSA. The CDR3 has 15 residues. CDR3 in amino acids: CASSLDGRGDNEQFF.

This chain uses TRBV5-1 with TRBJ1-2; checking the TCRdb D call of TRBD1 is not possible without DNA. This CDR3 spans 16 amino acids. Per the germline V gene, CDR1 is SGHRS and CDR2 is YFSETQ. This CDR3 reads CASSSWNQGANYGYTF.

The chain carries TRBV18 and TRBJ2-1; TCRdb picks TRBD1, but there is no DNA to check that call. The CDR3 extends over 16 amino acids. CDR1 and CDR2 from the germline V gene are KGHSH and LQKENI. The CDR3: CASSPDWGRGYNEQFF.

The V and J genes are TRBV6-2 or TRBV6-3 and TRBJ1-1. Germline values: CDR1 MNHEY, CDR2 SVGEGT. The CDR3 has 17 amino acids. The CDR3 loop reads CASSRLVTGTKGTEAFF.

The CDR3: CASSLGRPSGGWQYF. V gene TRBV5-1 combines with J gene TRBJ2-7; TCRdb lists TRBD2, though no DNA is available to test this call. Germline CDR1 is SGHRS and CDR2 is YFSETQ. The CDR3 covers 15 residues.

This chain links TRBV7-9 with TRBJ1-3; TCRdb indicates TRBD1, and absent DNA this call remains unverified. CDR3 size: 15 residues. The germline CDR1 and CDR2 sequences are SEHNR and FQNEAQ (reference sequence). The CDR3 region is CASSPGTGAGNTIYF.

The chain recombines TRBV5-1 with TRBJ1-3; lacking DNA, the TRBD1 call made by TCRdb goes unchecked. Germline assignment: CDR1 SGHRS and CDR2 YFSETQ. This CDR3 region has 15 residues. The CDR3 reads CASSPRGTSGNTIYF.

This chain uses TRBV18 with TRBJ2-1. CDR3 length equals 14 residues. Germline CDR1 is KGHSH and CDR2 is LQKENI. The CDR3 is CASSMPTSYNEQFF.

The V gene is TRBV30, the J gene TRBJ2-7; TCRdb gives TRBD1 as the D gene, but with no DNA this cannot be confirmed. The CDR3 is 16 residues long. Germline loops: CDR1 GTSNPN, CDR2 SVGIG (reference sequence). The CDR3 here is CAWSVSSGQLTYEQYF.